This T cell receptor (beta chain) was captured in a study of tumor-infiltrating lymphocytes in primary liver carcinoma. Study-wide points: It was in tumors, not blood, that the top-250-clone fraction was significantly higher (p = 0.039).

Co-extraction of both nucleic acids (RNA and DNA) used roughly 19-33 mg of unsorted bulk tissue. Subjects presented with primary liver carcinoma managed by surgical resection. Regarding this clonotype: Its antigen is unknown. The junction differs from germline at one of its ends, possibly a read error.

Total RNA amounting to about 520 ng was the source from which TCR beta cDNA was made with a constant-region primer. Investigators got TCR beta libraries out of three nested multiplex PCR rounds, done with slightly modified ARM-PCR. TRBV1-TRBV30 forward primers paired with a C-beta reverse primer drove the first two PCR rounds, approximately 11 cycles each. TCRdb reprocessed the multiplex PCR reads with MiXCR, giving one entry per CDR3 protein. The sample consists of about 37,000 distinct CDR3 sequences, 75% of them appearing once. The germline CDR1 and CDR2 sequences are SGHNT and YYREEE (reference sequence). The CDR3 consists of 16 residues.

This clonotype was sampled from a man aged 35 to 55 with primary liver carcinoma and hepatitis B virus infection. This chain links TRBV5-4 with TRBJ2-3; TRBD2 aligns across 9 bases. Sequenced: tumor-adjacent normal liver tissue. CDR3 DNA sequence: TGTGCCAGCAGTTTGCTTCTAGCGGGAAAGACAGATAGGCAGTATTTT. Translation: CASSLLLAGKTDRQYF.